What follows are 4 T cell receptor beta chains derived from one specimen sequenced in a study of shared clonotypes between healthy human individuals. Generated by immunoSEQ multiplex PCR, the TCRdb table keeps only in-frame clones and is missing some. The data show 2 million to 3 million clones, over 85% seen once. The sample was naive CD4+ T cells from PBMCs. The subset was: CD45RA+ positively selected. The receptors come from a young man in good health. Some clones in this sample may be carry-over from other donors' samples.

A few counts support this clone. The chain is built from TRBV30 and TRBJ1-1; D is ambiguous. This CDR3 spans 11 amino acids. V lost 3 bases, J lost 8 bases, and 10 bases lay in between. In germline, CDR1 is GTSNPN, CDR2 SVGIG (reference sequence). The CDR3 bases are TGTGCCTGGAGATCCAGAAACGAAGCTTTCTTT. This codes for CAWRSRNEAFF.

CDR3 in DNA: TGTGCCAGCAGCTCGATCAGAATCCGGGACAGGGGATCCTACGAGCAGTACTTC. Its translation is CASSSIRIRDRGSYEQYF. The chain carries TRBV5-5 and TRBJ2-7; 10 bases align to TRBD1. This CDR3 contains 18 residues. J gave up 1 base and V 3 bases, and 13 bases lay outside the gene matches. The germline CDR1 and CDR2 sequences are SGHKS and YYEKEE (reference sequence).

The gene calls are TRBV4-2 and TRBJ2-7, with 12 nucleotides matching TRBD1. Germline CDR1 reads LGHNA; CDR2 reads YNFKEQ. The CDR3 loop spans 17 amino acids. J lost 5 bases, V lost 2 bases, and 10 bases had no gene match. CDR3: CASSQRGTGGSFDEQYF. The CDR3 DNA follows: TGTGCCAGCAGCCAACGCGGGACAGGGGGCAGTTTCGACGAGCAGTACTTC.

This clone has only one observation. This chain's CDR3 is CASSPGTGYTEAFF. CDR3 DNA sequence: TGTGCCAGCAGTCCCGGGACAGGTTACACTGAAGCTTTCTTT. The gene calls are TRBV28 and TRBJ1-1, with 8 bases identical to TRBD1. CDR1 is MDHEN and CDR2 is SYDVKM in the germline V gene. This CDR3 contains 14 residues. Trimming at V came to 5 bases and at J to 3 bases, leaving 5 bases not matched to a gene.